This T cell receptor (beta chain) was identified in a study of beta chain features in type 1 diabetes (dated by TCRdb to the late 2010s). With respect to the entire study: No differences in mean age, gender distribution, total cell number or subset yield were found between patients and healthy donors. In the study, TCRB repertoires of sorted circulating CD4+ T cell subsets from recently diagnosed type 1 diabetes patients were compared with those of matched healthy donors. Whereas all 30 or so donors provided naive and central memory subsets, regulatory and stem cell-like memory subsets were isolated from just 8 patients and about 8 healthy donors. A total of under 140,000,000 sorted cells were examined across all samples, and the number of cells per subset was strongly correlated with RNA yield. What the research found in general, with its limitations: Type 1 diabetes patients showed a moderate but significant shortening of TCRB CDR3 length in all four CD4+ subsets. HLA sub-analyses involved small numbers of individuals, so any influence of HLA type on TCRB rearrangement remained unresolved. PCR might favor shorter templates, but patient and control samples were amplified and corrected together, so any skew would affect both groups equally. Because cDNA was sequenced instead of genomic DNA, activated cells with high expression could be over-represented, although the groups did not differ in activation or CD3 levels. Naive, central memory and regulatory TCRB repertoires appeared to be more similar among patients than among healthy donors. At VDJ recombination sites, type 1 diabetes patients had fewer insertions and more deleted nucleotides, which implies abnormalities in thymic rearrangement.

A single peripheral blood draw of about 116 mL on average was collected from each donor into heparinised tubes. Naive, central memory, regulatory and stem cell-like memory CD4+ T cells were sorted on a BD FACSAria II using a panel including CD45RO, CCR7, CD25, CD127, CD95 and CD27. Every sorted population had a purity above 95%. PBMCs were isolated immediately by Lymphoprep density gradient centrifugation and stained directly without culture. So that batch effects would be minimized, each experiment stained and sorted samples in pairs, pairing one healthy donor with one patient. The High Capacity cDNA Reverse Transcription Kit was used to reverse transcribe all of the isolated RNA, meaning that expressed TCRB transcripts were what got sequenced. Deep immunoSEQ sequencing was performed on naive, central memory and regulatory T cell samples, with an average of around 3.4 million total reads per sample. Sorted cells were lysed in RLT buffer, and RNA was extracted using DNase-treated RNeasy Micro or Mini kits according to cell number. Each cell subset was processed on its own to prevent cross-contamination, while patient and healthy donor samples were processed together. The immunoSEQ multiplex PCR was used to amplify TCRB sequences from cDNA, yielding 87-bp fragments that span the CDR3 region. Sequencing of the amplicons was done on the Illumina HiSeq platform. The source study handled its data this way. Synthetic template baselines were used to correct PCR bias computationally, reads within Hamming distance 2 were collapsed together, and singletons that could not be merged were discarded. Reads were aligned against IMGT so that V, D and J genes, CDR3 length and insertions or deletions at six rearrangement sites could be assigned. Clonotype counts were normalized to sorted cell number within each subset before computing true diversity and Gini coefficients with the tcR R package. Repertoire sharing was quantified using the overlap coefficient calculated on TCRB nucleotide sequences. Here the immuneACCESS table is served through TCRdb, limited to in-frame sequences with V and J called. Missing clones are a known gap in these copies; in checked studies unresolved V genes cover under half, and the rest lacks a known reason. V, J and clone size derive from that table, while D and trimming were established from the DNA sequence. The sample table lists some 240,000 clones, approximately 10% of them with a count of one. The biggest ten clones account for 1% to 1.5% of the sample.

CDR1 SSHAT and CDR2 FNYEAQ were looked up in the germline V gene (reference sequence). From the cysteine through the phenylalanine, the CDR3 covers 14 amino acids. The entry retains the CDR3 DNA only, 42 bases that are in frame from base 1. Notes on this clone: There is no known antigen for this receptor. Mismatch with germline at one junction end may stem from a read error.

This TCR was sampled from a man in his late teens or twenties in good health. The chain links TRBV7-7 with TRBJ2-3, with no D gene named confidently. The sample was central memory CD4+ T cells from blood. The CDR3 is CASSHGGTTDTQYF. The nucleotide sequence reads as follows: TGTGCTAGCAGCCACGGTGGTACAACAGATACGCAGTATTTT.